This T cell receptor (beta chain) is from a study of T-cell memory formation after mild COVID-19. Study-level results: Contracting CD4+ clones sat mainly in CM and EM; CD8+ in EMRA.

TCR alpha and TCR beta cDNA libraries carrying sample barcodes and UMIs were produced by 5'RACE using constant-segment primers. Each CDR3 protein gets one entry after TCRdb re-called the 5' RACE reads with MiXCR. The sample holds about 350,000 distinct CDR3 sequences, less than 25% seen once. Trimming removed 5 bases at V and 6 bases at J, with 10 bases between. The CDR3 consists of 12 residues. There are a few counts of this clonotype. What it binds is not known. The chain uses TRBV12-3 or TRBV12-4 and TRBJ1-2; tentative D call: TRBD1 (6 bases). Sequencing was carried out using PBMCs or a T cell subset sorted from them (not recorded which). The TCR was taken from a man aged 18 to 29 who had mild COVID-19 (a few samples of this study predate the infection). Cell type and time point are not known. CDR3: CASSPGVDGYTF. The CDR3 nucleotides read TGTGCCAGCAGTCCAGGGGTGGATGGCTACACCTTC.